This is a list of T cell receptor beta chains from one sample in a study of post-analysis software for immune sequencing data. TCRdb processed the PCR reads anew with MiXCR; each CDR3 protein has one entry. In the table there are about 800,000 distinct CDR3 sequences, 25% to 30% of which are singletons. The sample consisted of blood. These receptors were obtained from a girl aged 5-17 years with multiple sclerosis. CDR3s include the opening cysteine and the closing phenylalanine or tryptophan. D genes are given only for firm matches. Clone size is stated in some rows and not others, as once, few, many or a class when expanded.

TRBJ1-5 | . | TRBD1 | TRBV11-2 | CASSSGTGGLRQPQHF | TGTGCCAGCAGCTCTGGGACAGGGGGGTTACGTCAGCCCCAGCATTTT
TRBJ2-7 | . | . | TRBV7-2 | CASSHDSRTYEQYF | TGTGCCAGCAGCCATGACAGCCGAACCTACGAGCAGTACTTC
TRBJ1-1 | few | . | TRBV7-9 | CASSRTGGPEAFF | TGTGCCAGCAGCCGGACGGGGGGTCCCGAAGCTTTCTTT
TRBJ2-5 | . | TRBD1 | TRBV5-1 | CASSLAPGQGEETQYF | TGCGCCAGCAGCTTGGCCCCGGGACAGGGTGAAGAGACCCAGTACTTC
TRBJ1-2 | . | . | TRBV6-1 | CASSDRWADYGYTF | TGTGCCAGCAGTGATCGTTGGGCCGACTATGGCTACACCTTC
TRBJ2-7 | . | TRBD1 | TRBV5-1 | CASGPGQGLPYEQYF | TGCGCCAGCGGCCCGGGACAGGGCCTGCCCTACGAGCAGTACTTC
TRBJ2-1 | many | TRBD2 | TRBV20-1 | CSASSGKSGVAYNEQFF | TGCAGTGCTAGTAGCGGGAAATCAGGGGTGGCCTACAATGAGCAGTTCTTC
TRBJ2-1 | few | TRBD1 | TRBV27 | CASSSSMATGSKNEQFF | TGTGCCAGCAGCTCGTCAATGGCGACAGGGTCTAAGAATGAGCAGTTCTTC
TRBJ1-2 | . | . | TRBV7-2 | CASSLVGRNYGYTF | TGTGCCAGCAGCTTAGTGGGCAGAAACTATGGCTACACCTTC
TRBJ2-5 | . | . | TRBV4-3 | CASSQDQETTQYF | TGCGCCAGCAGCCAAGATCAAGAGACGACGCAGTACTTC
TRBJ2-7 | . | . | TRBV28 | CASKRPSPYEQYF | TGTGCCAGCAAGAGGCCCTCCCCCTACGAGCAGTACTTC
TRBJ2-3 | . | TRBD2 | TRBV5-1 | CASTENPSGARDTQYF | TGCGCCAGCACCGAAAATCCTAGCGGGGCGAGGGATACGCAGTATTTT
TRBJ2-1 | . | . | TRBV29-1 | CSVEWGSSYNEQFF | TGCAGCGTTGAATGGGGCTCGTCCTACAATGAGCAGTTCTTC
TRBJ1-2 | many | . | TRBV6-1 | CASSEEGPYGYTF | TGTGCCAGCAGTGAAGAGGGCCCCTATGGCTACACCTTC
TRBJ2-4 | . | . | TRBV5-1 | CASSYGPGVQYF | TGCGCCAGCAGCTACGGCCCGGGGGTACAGTACTTC
TRBJ2-6 | . | TRBD1 | TRBV25-1 | CASSEFTGQGARSGANVLTF | TGTGCCAGCAGTGAATTCACGGGACAGGGGGCTAGGTCTGGGGCCAACGTCCTGACTTTC
TRBJ2-4 | . | . | TRBV20-1 | CSARAATDSHRIQYF | TGCAGTGCTAGAGCAGCTACGGACTCCCATCGCATTCAGTACTTC
TRBJ2-4 | . | . | TRBV5-1 | CASSLEPGAKNIQYF | TGCGCCAGCAGCTTGGAACCGGGGGCCAAAAACATTCAGTACTTC
TRBJ2-2 | few | TRBD2 | TRBV7-2 | CASSLRLAGGTSNTGELFF | TGTGCCAGCAGCTTACGGCTAGCGGGAGGGACGTCGAACACCGGGGAGCTGTTTTTT
TRBJ2-5 | few | TRBD2 | TRBV7-9 | CASSLASSGQETQYF | TGTGCCAGCAGCTTAGCCTCTAGCGGCCAAGAGACCCAGTACTTC
TRBJ2-1 | . | . | TRBV20-1 | CSATGGGAYNEQFF | TGCAGTGCTACCGGCGGGGGCGCCTACAATGAGCAGTTCTTC
TRBJ2-7 | . | TRBD1 | TRBV4-3 | CASSHGTGTVTYEQYF | TGCGCCAGCAGCCATGGAACCGGGACAGTCACCTACGAGCAGTACTTC
TRBJ1-5 | few | TRBD1 | TRBV28 | CASCSGDRGRRQPQHF | TGTGCCAGCTGCAGTGGGGACAGGGGGCGCAGACAGCCCCAGCATTTT
TRBJ1-5 | few | . | TRBV10-3 | CAISGPSNQPQHF | TGTGCCATCAGTGGGCCGTCAAATCAGCCCCAGCATTTT
TRBJ1-5 | . | TRBD1 | TRBV7-9 | CASREGQSSNQPQHF | TGTGCCAGCAGGGAGGGACAGTCCAGCAATCAGCCCCAGCATTTT
TRBJ2-1 | few | . | TRBV4-3 | CASSHPGGISADEQFF | TGCGCCAGCAGCCATCCTGGGGGAATTAGTGCGGATGAGCAGTTCTTC
TRBJ2-1 | few | TRBD2 | TRBV6-1 | CASSPDTSGRAPHEQFF | TGTGCCAGCAGTCCAGACACTAGCGGGAGGGCCCCGCATGAGCAGTTCTTC
TRBJ1-1 | . | . | TRBV12-3/TRBV12-4 | CASSFSLSEAFF | TGTGCCAGCAGTTTTTCTCTTTCTGAAGCCTTCTTT
TRBJ1-2 | few | . | TRBV3-1 | CASSQGHSVQSYGYTF | TGTGCCAGCAGCCAAGGCCACTCGGTGCAGTCCTATGGCTACACCTTC
TRBJ1-4 | few | . | TRBV27 | CASSKPGGANEKLFF | TGTGCCAGCAGTAAACCAGGCGGAGCTAATGAAAAACTGTTTTTT
TRBJ2-1 | . | . | TRBV20-1 | CSAETGPSSNEQFF | TGCAGTGCGGAAACAGGTCCTTCGAGCAATGAGCAGTTCTTC
TRBJ2-2 | few | . | TRBV6-2/TRBV6-3 | CASSRLRTGELFF | TGTGCCAGCAGCCGCTTGAGGACCGGGGAGCTGTTTTTT
TRBJ1-5 | few | . | TRBV20-1 | CSALPWGEQPQHF | TGCAGTGCCCTCCCGTGGGGGGAGCAGCCCCAGCATTTT
TRBJ2-7 | few | . | TRBV12-3/TRBV12-4 | CASSLGFAYEQYF | TGTGCCAGCAGTTTAGGATTCGCCTACGAGCAGTACTTC
TRBJ2-1 | once | . | TRBV25-1 | CATASSSGASSYNGQFF | TGTGCCACCGCAAGTTCAAGCGGAGCCTCCTCCTACAATGGGCAGTTCTTC
TRBJ1-6 | once | TRBD1 | TRBV12-3/TRBV12-4 | CASSRDRGKDSPLHF | TGTGCCAGCAGCCGGGACAGGGGCAAGGATTCACCCCTCCACTTT
TRBJ2-3 | . | . | TRBV20-1 | CSAPVLAASTDTQYF | TGCAGTGCTCCGGTTCTAGCAGCTAGCACAGATACGCAGTATTTT
TRBJ1-2 | . | . | TRBV11-2 | CASSLRGTFDNYGYTF | TGTGCCAGCAGCTTACGAGGGACATTCGATAACTATGGCTACACCTTC
TRBJ2-1 | . | . | TRBV29-1 | CSVKRARSSYNEQFF | TGCAGCGTCAAAAGGGCTCGGAGCTCCTACAATGAGCAGTTCTTC
TRBJ2-1 | . | . | TRBV5-1 | CASGRDDLSYNEQFF | TGCGCCAGCGGGCGGGACGACCTCTCCTACAATGAGCAGTTCTTC
TRBJ1-2 | . | . | TRBV7-3 | CASSQYTDPDDYGYTF | TGTGCCAGCAGCCAATATACAGATCCGGACGACTATGGCTACACCTTC
TRBJ2-5 | many | TRBD2 | TRBV7-2 | CASGSGGGIAQYF | TGTGCCAGCGGCAGCGGGGGTGGTATCGCCCAGTACTTC
TRBJ2-5 | . | TRBD1 | TRBV15 | CATSRRTGAQETQYF | TGTGCCACCAGCCGACGGACAGGGGCGCAAGAGACCCAGTACTTC
TRBJ2-7 | few | . | TRBV29-1 | CSTKQGSEQYF | TGCAGCACGAAACAGGGATCCGAGCAGTACTTC
TRBJ2-1 | many | . | TRBV29-1 | CSVDPPEEQFF | TGCAGCGTTGACCCCCCCGAGGAGCAGTTCTTC
TRBJ2-3 | . | . | TRBV29-1 | CSAAGAGSDNTDTQYF | TGCAGCGCTGCAGGGGCGGGGAGCGATAACACAGATACGCAGTATTTT
TRBJ2-3 | few | . | TRBV24-1 | CATSYSGKTDTQYF | TGTGCCACCAGTTACTCAGGGAAGACAGATACGCAGTATTTT
TRBJ1-4 | . | . | TRBV7-2 | CASSSNGPPGKKLFF | TGTGCCAGCAGCTCGAACGGCCCGCCCGGGAAAAAACTGTTTTTT
TRBJ2-2 | . | . | TRBV5-6 | CASSSRYTGELFF | TGTGCCAGCAGCTCCCGTTACACCGGGGAGCTGTTTTTT
TRBJ2-7 | few | . | TRBV7-8 | CASSSTDGAYEQYF | TGTGCCAGCAGCTCAACGGACGGGGCCTACGAGCAGTACTTC
TRBJ2-7 | few | TRBD1 | TRBV18 | CASSPLGVQGAHEQYF | TGTGCCAGCTCACCTCTGGGTGTACAGGGGGCTCACGAGCAGTACTTC
TRBJ2-7 | . | . | TRBV18 | CASSPRGSGYEQYF | TGTGCCAGCTCACCACGAGGGAGTGGCTACGAGCAGTACTTC
TRBJ2-5 | many | TRBD2 | TRBV5-1 | CASSVGLGNIETQYF | TGCGCCAGCAGCGTGGGACTAGGGAATATAGAGACCCAGTACTTC
TRBJ2-1 | few | . | TRBV29-1 | CSVEGQLEINEQFF | TGCAGCGTTGAAGGCCAGCTGGAGATAAATGAGCAGTTCTTC
TRBJ2-1 | . | TRBD2 | TRBV3-1 | CASSHKRTSGLYNEQFF | TGTGCCAGCAGCCATAAGAGGACTAGCGGACTTTACAATGAGCAGTTCTTC
TRBJ1-1 | . | . | TRBV5-1 | CASSAGPQGSMNTEAFF | TGCGCCAGCAGCGCGGGACCCCAGGGCAGCATGAACACTGAAGCTTTCTTT
TRBJ2-1 | . | TRBD1 | TRBV6-4 | CASSMLGTGGRGEQFF | TGTGCCAGCAGTATGTTAGGGACAGGGGGCCGCGGTGAGCAGTTCTTC